A single sample gave rise to the 15 T cell receptor beta chains below, sequenced in a study of naive and memory T cell subsets. An equimolar mix of two oligonucleotides served as the beta constant-region primer for TRBC1 and TRBC2. Ligated cDNA was amplified by four rounds of PCR with nested alpha and beta constant-region primers and SP2. TCRdb called the UMI-ligation and nested PCR reads again in MiXCR, with one record for every CDR3 protein. Among some 16,000 distinct CDR3 sequences, 8.7% were seen once, and the ten largest hold under 25%. The sample consisted of central memory CD8+ T cells from blood. All receptors derive from a human donor in good health.

Remarks on this clonotype: A much larger clonotype is one base distant, so this may be a read error. The chain employs TRBV7-2 and TRBJ2-7; tentatively, D is TRBD1 (6 bases). Trimming stripped 5 bases from V and 2 bases from J, with 13 bases between. The germline V gene has CDR1 SGHTA and CDR2 FQGNSA. The CDR3 has 14 amino acids. The CDR3 here is CASSLSRGTYEQYF. CDR3 nucleotides: TGTGCCAGCAGCCTCAGCAGGGGTACCTACGAGCAGTACTTC.

This clonotype was picked up many times. The chain couples TRBV20-1 to TRBJ2-1; a possible D gene is TRBD2 (5 bases). From germline, CDR1 is DFQATT and CDR2 SNEGSKA (reference sequence). This CDR3 has 14 residues. V was clipped by 3 bases and J by 1 base, with 10 bases between them. CDR3 region: CSASWETSYNEQFF. The CDR3 coding sequence is TGCAGTGCTAGCTGGGAGACTTCCTACAATGAGCAGTTCTTC.

This clonotype appeared a few times. The J gene is TRBJ2-7, the V gene TRBV7-2; 8 bases fit TRBD1. Germline V CDR1 and CDR2: SGHTA, FQGNSA. The CDR3 sequence is 13 residues long. V shed 6 bases and J 3 bases; nucleotides not matched to a gene: 4. CDR3 loop: CASRRGQGYEQYF. The CDR3 DNA is TGTGCCAGCAGAAGAGGACAGGGCTACGAGCAGTACTTC.

This CDR3 reads CSARRQTEAFF. The CDR3 DNA reads as TGCAGTGCTAGAAGACAGACTGAAGCTTTCTTT. The chain joins TRBV20-1 to TRBJ1-1; weak D call: TRBD1 (5 bases). CDR1 DFQATT and CDR2 SNEGSKA come from the germline V gene (reference sequence). The CDR3 is 11 amino acids. The germline V and J ends were trimmed by 2 bases and 5 bases, with 6 bases remaining between them.

This CDR3 reads CASSPLARADTQYF. The DNA for the CDR3 is TGTGCCAGCAGCCCACTAGCAAGGGCAGATACGCAGTATTTT. The J gene is TRBJ2-3, the V gene TRBV7-2, with D perhaps matching TRBD2 (6 bases). Germline V gene sequence: CDR1 SGHTA, CDR2 FQGNSA. The V and J ends lost 5 bases and 4 bases respectively, with 13 bases between them. CDR3 length: 14 residues. The full variable domain, completed using reference TRBV7-2 and TRBJ2-3, is GAGVSQSPSNKVTEKGKDVELRCDPISGHTALYWYRQSLGQGLEFLIYFQGNSAPDKSGLPSDRFSAERTGGSVSTLTIQRTQQEDSAVYLCASSPLARADTQYFGPGTRLTVL.

In its sample, this clonotype was seen many times. The chain joins TRBV20-1 to TRBJ2-1; D unclear. V gave up 3 bases and J gave up 0 bases, with 9 bases separating them. CDR1 and CDR2 (germline): DFQATT, SNEGSKA (reference sequence). CDR3 size: 14 residues. The CDR3 nucleotides are TGCAGTGCTAGCGGGCCCAGCTCCTACAATGAGCAGTTCTTC. Its protein product is CSASGPSSYNEQFF.

The chain employs TRBV5-5 and TRBJ2-5; TRBD2 matches 16 bases. Per the germline V gene, CDR1 is SGHKS and CDR2 is YYEKEE (reference sequence). Trimming at V came to 0 bases and at J to 3 bases, leaving 11 bases not matched to a gene. There are 20 residues in the CDR3. The DNA of the CDR3 is TGTGCCAGCAGCTTGGAGGGTGGGACTAGCGGGAGGGCCGTGGAAGAGACCCAGTACTTC. Encoded protein: CASSLEGGTSGRAVEETQYF.

J is TRBJ2-1 and V is TRBV7-2; possibly TRBD1 for D (5 bases). The CDR3 length is 14 residues. V lost 0 bases and J lost 5, with 8 bases in between. The germline CDR1 and CDR2 sequences are SGHTA and FQGNSA. The CDR3 loop is CASSLADSHNEQFF. The CDR3 bases are TGTGCCAGCAGCTTAGCCGACAGCCACAATGAGCAGTTCTTC.

This clonotype was seen repeatedly, ten times or more. This chain connects TRBV7-9 to TRBJ2-5; D is unclear. Germline V gives CDR1 SEHNR, CDR2 FQNEAQ (reference sequence). There are 12 residues in the CDR3. Trimming shortened V by 2 bases and J by 5 bases, and 6 bases separated the two germline ends. CDR3 DNA sequence: TGTGCCAGCAGCTTATCATGGGAGACCCAGTACTTC. Its protein is CASSLSWETQYF.

This clonotype was seen ten or more times. V and J are TRBV4-3 and TRBJ1-1; D is unclear. The V gene's germline CDR1 is LGHNA and CDR2 YSLEER. The CDR3 is 15 residues long. The V end was cut by 0 bases, the J end by 0 bases, with 8 bases between. Written as DNA, the CDR3 is TGCGCCAGCAGCCAAGAACCCGGGTTGAACACTGAAGCTTTCTTT. This translates into CASSQEPGLNTEAFF.

This clonotype was picked up many times. The chain combines TRBV4-2 with TRBJ2-1; 12 nucleotides match TRBD2. V trimming: 4 bases; J trimming: 7 bases; junction bases outside the gene matches: 5. Germline assignment: CDR1 LGHNA and CDR2 YNFKEQ. This CDR3 spans 15 amino acids. The CDR3 spells CASSLRLAGDNEQFF. CDR3 DNA sequence: TGTGCCAGCAGCCTGCGACTAGCGGGAGATAATGAGCAGTTCTTC.

This clonotype has at least ten counts. The rearrangement links TRBV20-1 to TRBJ2-1; 10 nucleotides align to TRBD2. Germline V gene sequence: CDR1 DFQATT, CDR2 SNEGSKA (reference sequence). J was trimmed by 7 bases and V by 1 base; bases with no gene match: 7. CDR3 length equals 15 residues. DNA for the CDR3: TGCAGTGCTAGAGTTCTAGCGGGGGATATAAATGAGCAGTTCTTC. The encoded protein is CSARVLAGDINEQFF.

The rearrangement links TRBV4-3 to TRBJ1-5; D uncertain. The germline V and J ends were trimmed by 0 bases and 8 bases, with 11 bases remaining between them. The CDR3 length is 14 residues. Germline-derived CDR1 and CDR2 are LGHNA and YSLEER. The CDR3 region has the DNA TGCGCCAGCAGCCAAGATCTAGAAGCGGAGCCCCAGCATTTT. This gives the protein CASSQDLEAEPQHF.

This clonotype was counted ten times or more. The V call is TRBV3-1, the J call TRBJ2-1; TRBD2 agrees at 8 bases. Trimming took 4 bases from V and 6 from J; bases not matched to a gene: 8. The CDR3 is 15 residues long. Germline V gives CDR1 LGHDT, CDR2 YNNKEL (reference sequence). The CDR3: CASSPGLGEGNEQFF. CDR3 nucleotide sequence: TGTGCCAGCAGCCCGGGACTAGGAGAGGGCAATGAGCAGTTCTTC.

The gene calls are TRBV7-8 and TRBJ2-7; D not certain. The CDR3 is 10 amino acids. V shed 5 bases and J shed 6 bases, with 5 bases lying between them. CDR1 and CDR2 (germline): SGHVS, FQNEAQ. The DNA for the CDR3 is TGTGCCAGCAGCCTAACCGAGCAGTACTTC. Residues: CASSLTEQYF.